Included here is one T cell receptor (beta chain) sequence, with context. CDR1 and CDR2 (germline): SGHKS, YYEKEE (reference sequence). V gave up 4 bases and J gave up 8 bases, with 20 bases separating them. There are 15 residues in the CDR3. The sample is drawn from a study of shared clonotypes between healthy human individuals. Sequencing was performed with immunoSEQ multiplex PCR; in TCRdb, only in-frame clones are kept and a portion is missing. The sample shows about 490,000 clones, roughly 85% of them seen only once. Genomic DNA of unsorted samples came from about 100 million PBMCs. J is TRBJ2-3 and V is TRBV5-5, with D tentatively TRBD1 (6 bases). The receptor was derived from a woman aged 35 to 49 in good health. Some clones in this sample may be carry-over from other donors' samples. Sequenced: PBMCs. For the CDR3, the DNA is TGTGCCAGCAGCGACCGGGACACGGCAACGGGTACGCAGTATTTT. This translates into CASSDRDTATGTQYF. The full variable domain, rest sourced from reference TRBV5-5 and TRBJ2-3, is DAGVTQSPTHLIKTRGQQVTLRCSPISGHKSVSWYQQVLGQGPQFIFQYYEKEERGRGNFPDRFSARQFPNYSSELNVNALLLGDSALYLCASSDRDTATGTQYFGPGTRLTVL.